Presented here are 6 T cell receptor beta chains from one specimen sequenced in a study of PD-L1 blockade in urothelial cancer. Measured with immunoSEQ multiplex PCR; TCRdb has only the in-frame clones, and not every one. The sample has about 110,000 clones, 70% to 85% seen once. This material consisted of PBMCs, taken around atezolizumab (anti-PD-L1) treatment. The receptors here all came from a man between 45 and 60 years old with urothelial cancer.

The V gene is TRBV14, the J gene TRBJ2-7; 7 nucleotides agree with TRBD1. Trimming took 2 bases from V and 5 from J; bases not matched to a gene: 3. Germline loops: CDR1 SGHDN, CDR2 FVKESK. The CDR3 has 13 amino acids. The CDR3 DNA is TGTGCCAGCAGCCAACCAGGGGGACACGAGCAGTACTTC. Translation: CASSQPGGHEQYF.

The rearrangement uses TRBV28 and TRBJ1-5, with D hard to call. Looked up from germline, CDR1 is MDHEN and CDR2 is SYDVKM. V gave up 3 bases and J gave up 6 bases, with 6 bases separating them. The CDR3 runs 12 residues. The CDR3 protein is CASSFGFQPQHF. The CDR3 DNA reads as TGTGCCAGCAGTTTCGGGTTTCAGCCCCAGCATTTT. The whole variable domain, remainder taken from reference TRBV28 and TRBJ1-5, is DVKVTQSSRYLVKRTGEKVFLECVQDMDHENMFWYRQDPGLGLRLIYFSYDVKMKEKGDIPEGYSVSREKKERFSLILESASTNQTSMYLCASSFGFQPQHFGDGTRLSIL.

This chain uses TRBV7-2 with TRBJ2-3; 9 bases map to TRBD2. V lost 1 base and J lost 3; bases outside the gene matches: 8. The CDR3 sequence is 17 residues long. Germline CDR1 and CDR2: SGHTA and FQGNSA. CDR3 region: CASSLVAGAGRTDTQYF. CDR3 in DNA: TGTGCCAGCAGCTTAGTAGCGGGAGCGGGTCGAACAGATACGCAGTATTTT. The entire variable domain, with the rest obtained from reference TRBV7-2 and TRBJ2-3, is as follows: GAGVSQSPSNKVTEKGKDVELRCDPISGHTALYWYRQSLGQGLEFLIYFQGNSAPDKSGLPSDRFSAERTGGSVSTLTIQRTQQEDSAVYLCASSLVAGAGRTDTQYFGPGTRLTVL.

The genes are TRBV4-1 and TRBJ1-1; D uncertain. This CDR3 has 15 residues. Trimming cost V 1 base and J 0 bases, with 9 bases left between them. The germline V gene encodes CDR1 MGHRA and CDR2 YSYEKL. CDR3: CASSQVSVMNTEAFF. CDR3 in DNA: TGCGCCAGCAGCCAAGTTTCGGTAATGAACACTGAAGCTTTCTTT.

The CDR3, as DNA: TGTGCCAGCAGTAGGCGGGGAAATACCTACGAGCAGTACTTC. This codes for CASSRRGNTYEQYF. The chain combines TRBV28 with TRBJ2-7; tentatively, D is TRBD2 (6 bases). CDR3 size: 14 residues. Germline-derived CDR1 and CDR2 are MDHEN and SYDVKM. Trimming cost V 5 bases and J 2 bases, with 13 bases left between them. Full variable domain (remainder filled in from reference TRBV28 and TRBJ2-7): DVKVTQSSRYLVKRTGEKVFLECVQDMDHENMFWYRQDPGLGLRLIYFSYDVKMKEKGDIPEGYSVSREKKERFSLILESASTNQTSMYLCASSRRGNTYEQYFGPGTRLTVT.

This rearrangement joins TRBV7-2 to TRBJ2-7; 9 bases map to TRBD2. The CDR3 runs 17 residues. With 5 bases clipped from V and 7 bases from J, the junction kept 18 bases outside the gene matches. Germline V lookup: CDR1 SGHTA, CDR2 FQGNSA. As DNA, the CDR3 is TGTGCCAGCAGCGTCCCTCGGGGGCGGGAGGGTCTACGGGAGCAGTACTTC. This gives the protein CASSVPRGREGLREQYF.